A selection of T cell receptor beta chains follows, all from one sample in a study of blood T cell repertoires in COVID-19. TCRdb's copy holds only in-frame clones and misses some; the assay was immunoSEQ multiplex PCR. The profile covers roughly 200,000 clones, with 85% appearing a single time and around 7.5% taken by the ten largest. The sequenced sample was peripheral blood. The origin of the receptors is a woman aged 60-70 years with acute or convalescent COVID-19. CDR3s include the opening cysteine and the closing phenylalanine or tryptophan. D genes are given only for firm matches. For some rows the clone size is stated as once, few or many, or as a class when expanded; others skip it.

cdr3_length	d_call	clone_size	j_call	v_call	cdr3_nt	cdr3_aa
16	-	-	TRBJ2-3	TRBV3-1/TRBV3-2	TGTGCCAGCAGCCGGGGCACGGGCGGGGGCACAGATACGCAGTATTTT	CASSRGTGGGTDTQYF
15	-	-	TRBJ1-5	TRBV19	TGTGCCAGTAGTAACACCGGGACACTCAATCAGCCCCAGCATTTT	CASSNTGTLNQPQHF
17	TRBD2	-	TRBJ2-2	TRBV28	TGTGCCAGCAGTTTAATTGGACTAGCCGGAGACACCGGGGAGCTGTTTTTT	CASSLIGLAGDTGELFF
13	-	-	TRBJ1-3	TRBV14	TGTGCCAGCAGCCAAGTCGTCCGAAACACCATATATTTT	CASSQVVRNTIYF
16	TRBD1	-	TRBJ1-1	TRBV9	TGTGCCAGCAGCCTCAACGCCGGGACAGGGGGTACTGAAGCTTTCTTT	CASSLNAGTGGTEAFF
12	-	few	TRBJ1-1	TRBV19	TGTGCCAGCGACAATCCGGGACAAGAAGCTTTCTTT	CASDNPGQEAFF
16	-	-	TRBJ1-1	TRBV5-4	TGTGCCAGCAGCTTGGGTACTGGTTTTGGGAACACTGAAGCTTTCTTT	CASSLGTGFGNTEAFF
17	TRBD2	-	TRBJ2-3	TRBV5-1	TGCGCCAGCAGCTTGGGGTACGGGACTAGCGTTCCAGATACGCAGTATTTT	CASSLGYGTSVPDTQYF
14	TRBD2	-	TRBJ2-1	TRBV11-2	TGTGCCAGCAGCTTCGGCCTAGCGGGAGGGTTGGGTTTCTTC	CASSFGLAGGLGFF
15	TRBD2	-	TRBJ2-5	TRBV27	TGTGCCAGCAGTCAACGACTAGCGGGAGAAGTGACCCAGTACTTC	CASSQRLAGEVTQYF
12	-	once	TRBJ2-3	TRBV18	TGTGCCAGCTCATCTAGCACAGATACGCAGTATTTT	CASSSSTDTQYF
15	TRBD1	-	TRBJ1-1	TRBV9	TGTGCCAGCAGCGTAGAGACAGGGGTGAGCACTGAAGCTTTCTTT	CASSVETGVSTEAFF
13	-	-	TRBJ2-7	TRBV29-1	TGCAGCGTTGTCCGGGAGCGGACCTACGAGCAGTACTTC	CSVVRERTYEQYF
13	TRBD1	-	TRBJ1-5	TRBV9	TGTGCCAGCAGCGCGACAGGGAACCAGCCCCAGCATTTT	CASSATGNQPQHF
15	TRBD1	few	TRBJ1-5	TRBV7-2	TGTGCCAGCAGCTTGGGACAGGGAATTTATCAGCCCCAGCATTTT	CASSLGQGIYQPQHF
15	TRBD2	-	TRBJ2-1	TRBV6-5	TGTGCCAGCAAATTAGCGGGAGCGGGAAACAATGAGCAGTTCTTC	CASKLAGAGNNEQFF